The table lists the clone carrying this TCR beta chain with a few counts. Its target is not known. CCR7-negative CD45RA+ TemRA cells were combined with CD45RO+ cells to form CD8 memory. The data belong to a study of shared clonotypes between healthy human individuals. Regarding the study as a whole: A reduction in generation probabilities was seen for non-shared clonotypes relative to those shared by all four donors.

Germline V gives CDR1 WNHNN, CDR2 SYGVQD (reference sequence). V was shortened by 7 bases and J by 16 bases, with 14 bases between the two germline ends. This CDR3 is built from 10 residues. Method: immunoSEQ multiplex PCR; TCRdb's copy keeps in-frame clones and lacks some. Of approximately 400,000 clones in the sample, about 96% were seen once. This TCR came from a man aged 30 to 45 in good health. The sequenced sample consisted of memory CD8+ T cells sorted from blood. Specified subset: CD45RO+ cells pooled with CCR7-negative TemRA cells. V usage is TRBV10-1 and J usage is TRBJ2-4, with D perhaps TRBD1 or TRBD2 (5 bases each). CDR3 region: CASNAGTAYF. DNA for the CDR3: TGCGCCAGCAATGCAGGGACGGCTTACTTC.